This T cell receptor (beta chain) was documented in a study of technical replicates of blood from a handful of donors. Clones were read by immunoSEQ multiplex PCR, and TCRdb kept only the in-frame ones, dropping some. The sample carries tens of thousands of clones, 85% to 90% recorded once. Sequencing was performed on PBMCs. The source is a human donor in good health. Some clones in this sample may be carry-over from other donors' samples.

CDR3 nucleotides: TGCGCCAGCAGCCAAGATATCTCCACTGAAGCTTTCTTT. Translated: CASSQDISTEAFF. V and J are TRBV4-3 and TRBJ1-1, with D unclear. Trimming left V 0 bases short and J 4 bases short, with 6 bases between. This CDR3 comprises 13 residues. CDR1 LGHNA and CDR2 YSLEER come from the germline V gene.